This T cell receptor beta chain was retrieved from a study of OX40 agonist ivuxolimab in advanced cancers. As for the study more broadly: The costimulatory receptor OX40 (CD134) was targeted by ivuxolimab, a fully human IgG2 agonistic monoclonal antibody. Intravenous ivuxolimab was administered to patients every 2 weeks at six dose levels: 0.01, 0.1, 0.3, 1.5, 3 and 10 mg/kg. Of the roughly 54 patients in dose escalation, 19 had hepatocellular carcinoma, about 15 had melanoma, 9 had renal cell carcinoma and 9 had head and neck cancer. A male proportion of 82.7% and a mean age of 60 years, ranging from 23 to 79, were recorded for the dose-escalation cohort. Prior anti-PD-1, anti-PD-L1 or anti-CTLA-4 therapy was permitted, and checkpoint inhibitors had been received by roughly 40% of dose-escalation patients. Partial responses were achieved by three dose-escalation patients, of whom one had hepatocellular carcinoma and two had cutaneous melanoma. Peripheral TCRbeta sequencing aimed to test whether ivuxolimab altered TCR sequence diversity and caused clonal T-cell expansion. The paper describes the monotherapy dose-escalation part (N of about 55 patients) of the phase I trial of ivuxolimab.

CDR1 and CDR2, looked up from the germline V gene, are SQVTM and ANQGSEA. Unmatched junction bases come to 9, with V trimmed by 4 bases and J by 0 bases. From cysteine to phenylalanine, the CDR3 is 16 amino acids long. Only the CDR3 portion is preserved as DNA: 48 bases, with reading frame beginning at the first base. Genomic DNA was extracted from sorted cells for sequencing of the TCRbeta CDR3 region. The immunoSEQ Assay was used for sequencing of TCRbeta CDR3 regions. TCRdb re-hosts the immuneACCESS table, in-frame sequences only. Its copies lack some clones; in the studies checked, an unresolved V gene accounts for under half of them, and the cause for the rest is not known. This sample lists about 58,000 clones; about 88% were detected once. Roughly an eighth of the sample comes from the top ten. The trial excluded patients who had a history of autoimmune disease or were on systemic immunosuppression. In every dose cohort, peripheral blood was drawn for TCR sequencing at baseline, cycle 4 day 1, and cycle 7 day 1. Samples came from an open-label, multicenter, first-in-human phase I dose-escalation trial of ivuxolimab. Adults with locally advanced or metastatic melanoma, renal cell, hepatocellular, or head and neck squamous cell carcinoma were enrolled in the trial. CD4+ and CD8+ T cells were sorted separately from peripheral blood before TCR sequencing.

Broad study findings and their caveats: At doses of 0.1 to 3.0 mg/kg, clonal expansion of both CD4+ and CD8+ blood T cells was observed from baseline to week 6. In partial responders in the 0.1-3.0 mg/kg groups, normalized peripheral clonal expansion was found to be among the lowest, especially among CD8+ T cells. The antigen specificity of the peripheral T cells that underwent clonal expansion was not determined. After ivuxolimab, more expanded clones were found on average in CD8+ T cells than in CD4+ T cells. Low levels of normalized T-cell clonal expansion were also shown by some nonresponding patients.

On this clone itself: Its recognized antigen is unknown. No qualities accompany the bases; no much larger clone lies one base away.

The material was CD4+ or CD8+ T cells sorted from blood, obtained in a trial of the OX40 agonist ivuxolimab. The chain joins TRBV29-1 to TRBJ1-5; 7 of the junction bases match TRBD1. The receptor was derived from an adult with an advanced solid tumor such as melanoma, head and neck, liver or kidney cancer. This receptor carries the CDR3 CSVVGDSTDSNQPQHF. The DNA sequence is as follows: TGCAGCGTTGTTGGGGACAGTACCGATAGCAATCAGCCCCAGCATTTT.